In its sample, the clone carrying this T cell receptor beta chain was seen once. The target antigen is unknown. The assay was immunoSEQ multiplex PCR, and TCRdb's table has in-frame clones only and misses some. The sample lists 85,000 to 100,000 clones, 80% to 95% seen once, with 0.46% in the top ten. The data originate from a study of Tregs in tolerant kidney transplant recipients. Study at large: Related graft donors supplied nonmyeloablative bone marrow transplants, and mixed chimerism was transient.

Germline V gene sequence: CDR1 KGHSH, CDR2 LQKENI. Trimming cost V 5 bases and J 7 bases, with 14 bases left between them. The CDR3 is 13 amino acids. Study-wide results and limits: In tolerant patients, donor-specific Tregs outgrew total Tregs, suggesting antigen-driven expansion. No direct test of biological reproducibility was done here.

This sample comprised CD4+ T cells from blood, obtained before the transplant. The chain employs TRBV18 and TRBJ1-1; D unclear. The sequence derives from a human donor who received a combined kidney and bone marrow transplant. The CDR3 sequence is CASSFLTGVEAFF. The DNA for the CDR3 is TGTGCCAGCTCATTCTTAACGGGAGTTGAAGCTTTCTTT. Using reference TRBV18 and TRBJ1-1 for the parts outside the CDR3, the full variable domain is NAGVMQNPRHLVRRRGQEARLRCSPMKGHSHVYWYRQLPEEGLKFMVYLQKENIIDESGMPKERFSAEFPKEGPSILRIQQVVRGDSAAYFCASSFLTGVEAFFGQGTRLTVV.